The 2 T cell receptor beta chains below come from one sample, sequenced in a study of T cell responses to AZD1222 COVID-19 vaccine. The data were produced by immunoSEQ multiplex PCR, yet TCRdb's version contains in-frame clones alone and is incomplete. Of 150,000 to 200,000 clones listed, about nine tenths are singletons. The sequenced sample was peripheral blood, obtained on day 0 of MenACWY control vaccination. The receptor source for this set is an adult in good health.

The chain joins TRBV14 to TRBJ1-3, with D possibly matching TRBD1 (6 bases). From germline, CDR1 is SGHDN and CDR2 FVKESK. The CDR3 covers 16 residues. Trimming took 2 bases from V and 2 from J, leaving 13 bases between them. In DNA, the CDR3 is TGTGCCAGCAGCCAAACTCGTACAGGGCCTGGAAACACCATATATTTT. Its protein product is CASSQTRTGPGNTIYF.

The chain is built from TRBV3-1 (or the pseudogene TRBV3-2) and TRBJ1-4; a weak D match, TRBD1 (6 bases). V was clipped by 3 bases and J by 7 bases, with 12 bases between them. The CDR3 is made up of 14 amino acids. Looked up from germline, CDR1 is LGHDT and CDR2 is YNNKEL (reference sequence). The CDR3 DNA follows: TGTGCCAGCAGCCAGTGGGGGCGCGGTGAAAAACTGTTTTTT. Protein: CASSQWGRGEKLFF.